This T cell receptor beta chain came from a study of cytomegalovirus exposure and HLA in healthy donors. Study-wide findings and caveats: Diagnosis of cytomegalovirus status made by the classifier reportedly showed high specificity and sensitivity. Fewer N-insertions (relative to the 666-donor mean) were reportedly seen in an Asian-associated ancestry cluster in a later analysis.

In its sample, this clone was seen a few times. The antigen remains unidentified. 60 Vbeta and 13 Jbeta primers were used in PCR. The data were produced by immunoSEQ multiplex PCR, yet TCRdb's version contains in-frame clones alone and is incomplete. Among over 65,000 clones listed, about 85% were seen once. The source of this sequence is a woman in her 40s in good health and CMV-seropositive. The sequencing sample was made of PBMCs.

In DNA form, the CDR3 reads TGTGCCAGCAGCTTGTTACAGTACCAAGAGACCCAGTACTTC. Translated, it gives CASSLLQYQETQYF. The chain carries TRBV5-4 and TRBJ2-5; no reliable D call. Looked up from germline, CDR1 is SGHNT and CDR2 is YYREEE (reference sequence). The CDR3 spans 14 residues. V was pared by 1 base and J by 0 bases, with 7 bases between.